This entry lists 28 T cell receptor beta chains sequenced from one sample in a study of cytomegalovirus exposure and HLA in healthy donors. With 60 Vbeta and 13 Jbeta primers, the PCR was carried out. Profiled with immunoSEQ multiplex PCR; TCRdb holds only in-frame clones, not every one. This sample's table has approximately 190,000 clones. Sequenced material: PBMCs. These receptors originate from a boy younger than 18 in good health and CMV-seronegative.

V gene TRBV7-3 combines with J gene TRBJ2-1, with 16 bases identical to TRBD2. There are 16 residues in the CDR3. V was pared by 5 bases and J by 6 bases, with 4 bases of the junction left unmatched. CDR1 and CDR2 from the germline V gene are SGHTA and FQGTGA. CDR3 sequence (DNA): TGTGCCAGCAGCCCCGGGACTAGCGGGGGGGTCAATGAGCAGTTCTTC. It specifies CASSPGTSGGVNEQFF.

The genes are TRBV9 and TRBJ2-1; TRBD2 aligns across 9 bases. This CDR3 region has 14 residues. Germline CDR1 and CDR2: SGDLS and YYNGEE. Trimming took 2 bases from V and 9 from J; bases not matched to a gene: 6. CDR3 protein: CASSVPGTSPEQFF. CDR3 bases: TGTGCCAGCAGCGTGCCGGGGACTAGCCCTGAGCAGTTCTTC.

CDR3 sequence (DNA): TGTGCCAGTAAGCGGCTAGCGGGGGGCACAGATACGCAGTATTTT. Protein sequence: CASKRLAGGTDTQYF. This chain connects TRBV19 to TRBJ2-3; 10 bases line up with TRBD2. The V gene's germline CDR1 is LNHDA and CDR2 SQIVND (reference sequence). The J segment lost 1 base and the V segment lost 7 bases, leaving 5 bases of the junction unmatched. The CDR3 contains 15 residues.

The chain recombines TRBV5-1 with TRBJ1-4, with D tentatively TRBD1 (5 bases). CDR1 is SGHRS, CDR2 YFSETQ, per germline. Trimming removed 7 bases at V and 4 bases at J, with 17 bases between. This CDR3 has 15 amino acids. The CDR3 spells CASAPRGGVNEKLFF. CDR3 DNA: TGCGCCAGCGCACCCCGGGGGGGGGTTAATGAAAAACTGTTTTTT.

This rearrangement joins TRBV5-1 to TRBJ1-6; D not certain. CDR3 size: 17 residues. Germline CDR1 is SGHRS and CDR2 is YFSETQ. Trimming stripped 0 bases from V and 1 base from J, with 11 bases between. The CDR3 region has the DNA TGCGCCAGCAGCTTGGGTGGGCGGAGGTCCTATAATTCACCCCTCCACTTT. It translates to CASSLGGRRSYNSPLHF.

The chain uses TRBV4-1 and TRBJ1-2, with D maybe TRBD1 (5 bases). Germline values: CDR1 MGHRA, CDR2 YSYEKL. V gave up 1 base and J gave up 12 bases, with 21 bases separating them. CDR3 length: 15 residues. The DNA for the CDR3 is TGCGCCAGCAGCCAAGTTTCGGGCAGGGCGGGGATCCACACCTTC. Translated: CASSQVSGRAGIHTF.

The CDR3: CASSTPGQGVRNTIYF. The CDR3 nucleotides are TGTGCCAGCAGTACACCGGGACAGGGGGTTCGAAACACCATATATTTT. The rearrangement uses TRBV28 and TRBJ1-3; 11 nucleotides match TRBD1. Germline assignment: CDR1 MDHEN and CDR2 SYDVKM. This CDR3 is 16 amino acids long. The junction had 8 bases not matched to a gene; V was cut back by 5 bases and J by 5 bases. Combining the CDR3 with reference TRBV28 and TRBJ1-3 gives the whole variable domain DVKVTQSSRYLVKRTGEKVFLECVQDMDHENMFWYRQDPGLGLRLIYFSYDVKMKEKGDIPEGYSVSREKKERFSLILESASTNQTSMYLCASSTPGQGVRNTIYFGEGSWLTVV.

The chain recombines TRBV11-3 with TRBJ2-7; 8 bases line up with TRBD2. The CDR3 has 14 amino acids. CDR1 and CDR2 (germline): SGHNT, YENEEA. The junction had 6 bases not matched to a gene; V was cut back by 2 bases and J by 6 bases. The CDR3 is CASSLRGLEAEQYF. The CDR3 DNA follows: TGTGCCAGCAGCTTAAGGGGACTAGAAGCCGAGCAGTACTTC.

The chain links TRBV2 to TRBJ1-1; D is unresolved. V was pared by 8 bases and J by 1 base, with 11 bases between. CDR1 SNHLY and CDR2 FYNNEI come from the germline V gene. The CDR3 extends over 13 amino acids. CDR3 sequence: CASRGQPNTEAFF. The CDR3 nucleotides are TGTGCCAGCCGCGGGCAGCCGAACACTGAAGCTTTCTTT.

This chain joins TRBV7-2 and TRBJ2-1; 9 nucleotides line up with TRBD2. The V and J ends lost 1 base and 7 bases, in that order; junction bases with no gene match: 14. Germline V gives CDR1 SGHTA, CDR2 FQGNSA. The CDR3 extends over 18 amino acids. The CDR3 sequence: CASSLVRRGGAWGNEQFF. The DNA for the CDR3 is TGTGCCAGCAGCTTAGTCCGTCGCGGGGGGGCATGGGGGAATGAGCAGTTCTTC.

The V gene is TRBV5-4, the J gene TRBJ1-4; 9 positions match TRBD1. The CDR3 sequence is 16 residues long. Germline CDR1 SGHNT, CDR2 YYREEE (reference sequence). J gave up 5 bases and V 4 bases, and 9 bases lay outside the gene matches. The CDR3 protein is CASSRGTGTNNEKLFF. The DNA for the CDR3 is TGTGCCAGCAGCCGCGGGACAGGGACGAACAATGAAAAACTGTTTTTT.

This CDR3 is CASSLFGESDYGYTF. DNA of the CDR3: TGTGCCAGCAGCTTATTTGGTGAATCGGACTATGGCTACACCTTC. The rearrangement links TRBV7-9 to TRBJ1-2; D remains ambiguous. The germline CDR1 and CDR2 sequences are SEHNR and FQNEAQ (reference sequence). Trimming left V 2 bases short and J 3 bases short, with 13 bases between. The CDR3 extends over 15 amino acids.

This chain links TRBV27 with TRBJ1-2; D perhaps matches TRBD1 (5 bases). This CDR3 is 14 amino acids long. Germline values: CDR1 MNHEY, CDR2 SMNVEV (reference sequence). V was trimmed by 6 bases and J by 6 bases, leaving 17 bases between them. CDR3 DNA sequence: TGTGCCAGCAGGGACCTGAACAGGCTCGATGGCTACACCTTC. The encoded protein is CASRDLNRLDGYTF.

This chain connects TRBV6-4 to TRBJ1-1; 7 bases are a match to TRBD1. Germline values: CDR1 MRHNA, CDR2 SNTAGT. The V and J ends lost 2 bases and 4 bases, in that order; junction bases with no gene match: 7. This CDR3 has 15 amino acids. The chain's CDR3 is CASSDPTGRGTEAFF. The CDR3, as DNA: TGTGCCAGCAGTGACCCGACAGGGCGGGGCACTGAAGCTTTCTTT.

The chain recombines TRBV6-6 with TRBJ2-3, with 9 positions matching TRBD1. CDR1 MNHNY and CDR2 SVGAGI come from the germline V gene (reference sequence). V was clipped by 6 bases and J by 4 bases; unmatched bases: 8. The CDR3 has 15 residues. DNA for the CDR3: TGTGCCAGCAGCCCCGGGACAGGGCGCGCAGATACGCAGTATTTT. Its protein product is CASSPGTGRADTQYF.

On this clone: The sample holds other DNA sequences that translate to the same CDR3. The rearrangement links TRBV11-3 to TRBJ2-1; TRBD2 agrees at 9 bases. Trimming cost V 1 base and J 3 bases; bases outside gene matches: 1. Germline CDR1 is SGHNT and CDR2 is YENEEA. The CDR3 extends over 15 amino acids. CDR3 in DNA: TGTGCCAGCAGCTTAGGGCGGGGGGGCTACAATGAGCAGTTCTTC. Encoded protein: CASSLGRGGYNEQFF.

This chain links TRBV6-4 with TRBJ1-3; weak D call: TRBD1 (6 bases). This CDR3 is 14 amino acids long. Germline V gene lookup returns CDR1 MRHNA and CDR2 SNTAGT. V was pared by 5 bases and J by 6 bases, with 14 bases between. As DNA, the CDR3 is TGTGCCAGCAGTCTCGACAGGAGCCAAAACACCATATATTTT. This sequence encodes CASSLDRSQNTIYF.

The V and J genes are TRBV11-2 and TRBJ2-7, with 7 bases matching TRBD1. The V gene's germline CDR1 is SGHAT and CDR2 FQNNGV. The CDR3 covers 14 residues. With 0 bases clipped from V and 3 bases from J, the junction kept 2 bases outside the gene matches. The CDR3 here is CASSLEAGGYEQYF. The CDR3 DNA is TGTGCCAGCAGCTTAGAGGCAGGGGGCTACGAGCAGTACTTC.

V usage is TRBV19 and J usage is TRBJ1-2; 10 positions match TRBD1. V lost 8 bases and J lost 5; bases outside the gene matches: 11. CDR1 and CDR2 (germline): LNHDA, SQIVND (reference sequence). CDR3 size: 15 residues. CDR3 protein: CASHKTGQGRYGYTF. DNA for the CDR3: TGTGCCAGTCACAAAACGGGACAGGGGCGATATGGCTACACCTTC.

This chain connects TRBV7-2 to TRBJ1-1; 7 positions match TRBD1. Germline-derived CDR1 and CDR2 are SGHTA and FQGNSA. Trimming cost V 3 bases and J 1 base; bases outside gene matches: 5. This CDR3 contains 15 residues. CDR3 protein: CASSFPGGGNTEAFF. In DNA, the CDR3 is TGTGCCAGCAGCTTCCCAGGGGGAGGGAACACTGAAGCTTTCTTT.

The V call is TRBV11-3, the J call TRBJ2-3; 7 nucleotides align to TRBD1. Germline CDR1 SGHNT, CDR2 YENEEA. The ends lost 3 bases at V and 3 bases at J; junction bases unmatched: 3. The CDR3 runs to 14 residues. Here the CDR3 reads CASSLRGQTDTQYF. DNA of the CDR3: TGTGCCAGCAGCTTGAGGGGGCAAACAGATACGCAGTATTTT.

The J gene is TRBJ1-1, the V gene TRBV15; 7 positions match TRBD1. The length of the CDR3 is 15 residues. Trimming at V came to 5 bases and at J to 0 bases, leaving 6 bases not matched to a gene. Germline lookup yields CDR1 LNHNV and CDR2 YYDKDF (reference sequence). The CDR3 DNA follows: TGTGCCACCAGCGTGGCAGGGGGATTGAACACTGAAGCTTTCTTT. Amino acids: CATSVAGGLNTEAFF.

The V and J genes are TRBV30 and TRBJ2-1; D gene unclear. CDR1 and CDR2 from the germline V gene are GTSNPN and SVGIG (reference sequence). This CDR3 has 12 amino acids. V gave up 2 bases and J gave up 5 bases, with 7 bases separating them. The chain's CDR3 is CAWSPVDNEQFF. The CDR3 coding sequence is TGTGCCTGGAGTCCAGTCGACAATGAGCAGTTCTTC. The full variable domain, completed using reference TRBV30 and TRBJ2-1, is SQTIHQWPATLVQPVGSPLSLECTVEGTSNPNLYWYRQAAGRGLQLLFYSVGIGQISSEVPQNLSASRPQDRQFILSSKKLLLSDSGFYLCAWSPVDNEQFFGPGTRLTVL.

The chain combines TRBV7-3 with TRBJ2-3, with 8 bases lining up with TRBD2. Trimming cost V 3 bases and J 1 base; bases outside gene matches: 6. This CDR3 spans 16 amino acids. The germline gives CDR1 SGHTA, CDR2 FQGTGA. The CDR3 region is CASSFGTSSRTDTQYF. CDR3 DNA: TGTGCCAGCAGCTTCGGGACTAGTAGTCGCACAGATACGCAGTATTTT.

V usage is TRBV6-4 and J usage is TRBJ1-2; 9 bases match TRBD1. Germline V gene sequence: CDR1 MRHNA, CDR2 SNTAGT. V gave up 5 bases and J gave up 2 bases; unmatched junction bases: 6. This CDR3 region has 15 residues. The CDR3 DNA follows: TGTGCCAGCAGTCCAAACAGGGGGCAGAACTATGGCTACACCTTC. Protein sequence: CASSPNRGQNYGYTF.

The gene calls are TRBV2 and TRBJ2-1; 8 nucleotides agree with TRBD2. This CDR3 region has 15 residues. Trimming cost V 6 bases and J 2 bases; bases outside gene matches: 6. The germline CDR1 and CDR2 sequences are SNHLY and FYNNEI. The CDR3 here is CASRPGGAAYNEQFF. CDR3 in DNA: TGTGCCAGCAGACCCGGGGGGGCGGCCTACAATGAGCAGTTCTTC.

The V call is TRBV7-8, the J call TRBJ1-6, with D possibly being TRBD1 (6 bases). From germline, CDR1 is SGHVS and CDR2 FQNEAQ. V dropped 5 bases and J dropped 7 bases, with 15 bases sitting between them. The CDR3 is 15 residues long. CDR3 sequence: CASSTRDRRNSPLHF. As DNA, the CDR3 is TGTGCCAGCAGCACACGAGACAGGCGGAATTCACCCCTCCACTTT.

The chain uses TRBV5-1 and TRBJ2-5; a possible D gene is TRBD1 (6 bases). Germline loops: CDR1 SGHRS, CDR2 YFSETQ. V lost 4 bases to trimming and J lost 5 bases, with 12 bases between them. The CDR3 has 13 amino acids. The CDR3 coding sequence is TGCGCCAGCAGCGTGACAGGTCCGGAGACCCAGTACTTC. It yields the protein CASSVTGPETQYF.